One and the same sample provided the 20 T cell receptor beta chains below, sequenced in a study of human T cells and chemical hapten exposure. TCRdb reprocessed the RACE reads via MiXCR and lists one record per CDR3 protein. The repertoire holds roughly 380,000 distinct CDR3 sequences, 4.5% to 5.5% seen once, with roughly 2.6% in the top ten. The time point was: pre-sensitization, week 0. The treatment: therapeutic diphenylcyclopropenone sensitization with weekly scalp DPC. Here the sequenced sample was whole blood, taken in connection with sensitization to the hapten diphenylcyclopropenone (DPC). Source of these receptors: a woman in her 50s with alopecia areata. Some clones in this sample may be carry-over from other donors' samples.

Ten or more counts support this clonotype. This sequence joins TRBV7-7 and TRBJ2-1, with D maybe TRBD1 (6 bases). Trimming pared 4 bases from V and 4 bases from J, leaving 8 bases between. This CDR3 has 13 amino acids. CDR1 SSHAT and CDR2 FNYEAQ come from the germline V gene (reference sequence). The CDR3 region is CASSSDSYNEQFF. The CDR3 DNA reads TGTGCCAGCAGCTCGGACAGTTACAATGAGCAGTTCTTC.

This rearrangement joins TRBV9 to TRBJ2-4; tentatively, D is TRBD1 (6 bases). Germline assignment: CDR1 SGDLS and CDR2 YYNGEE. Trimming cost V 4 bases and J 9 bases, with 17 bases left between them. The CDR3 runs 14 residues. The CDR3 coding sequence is TGTGCCAGCAGCCCGGCAGGGGTGCGAGCCATTCAGTACTTC. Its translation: CASSPAGVRAIQYF.

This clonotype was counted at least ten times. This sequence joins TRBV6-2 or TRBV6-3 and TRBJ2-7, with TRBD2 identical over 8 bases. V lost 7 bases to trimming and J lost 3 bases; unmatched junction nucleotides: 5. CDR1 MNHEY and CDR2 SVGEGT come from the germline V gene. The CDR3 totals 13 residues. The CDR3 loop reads CASMDREGYEQYF. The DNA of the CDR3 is TGTGCCAGCATGGATCGGGAGGGCTACGAGCAGTACTTC.

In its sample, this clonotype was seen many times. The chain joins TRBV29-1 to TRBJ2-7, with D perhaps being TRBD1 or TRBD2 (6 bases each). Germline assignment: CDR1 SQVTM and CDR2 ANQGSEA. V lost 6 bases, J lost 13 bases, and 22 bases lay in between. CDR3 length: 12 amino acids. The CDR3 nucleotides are TGCAGCGTCGTTCCCCCTGGAGGGGACATTTACTTC. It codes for CSVVPPGGDIYF.

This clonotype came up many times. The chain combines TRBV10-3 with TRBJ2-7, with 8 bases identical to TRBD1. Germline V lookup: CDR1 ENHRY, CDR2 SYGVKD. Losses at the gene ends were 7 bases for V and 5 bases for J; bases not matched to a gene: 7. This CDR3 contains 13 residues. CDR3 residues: CAIKSRQGHEQYF. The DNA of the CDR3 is TGTGCCATCAAGTCGAGACAGGGGCACGAGCAGTACTTC.

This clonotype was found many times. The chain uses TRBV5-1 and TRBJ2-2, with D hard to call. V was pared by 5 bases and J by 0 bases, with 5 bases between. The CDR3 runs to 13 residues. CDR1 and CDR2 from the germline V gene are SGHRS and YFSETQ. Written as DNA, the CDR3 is TGCGCCAGCAGAGGGCCGAACACCGGGGAGCTGTTTTTT. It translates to CASRGPNTGELFF. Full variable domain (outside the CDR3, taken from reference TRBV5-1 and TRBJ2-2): KAGVTQTPRYLIKTRGQQVTLSCSPISGHRSVSWYQQTPGQGLQFLFEYFSETQRNKGNFPGRFSGRQFSNSRSEMNVSTLELGDSALYLCASRGPNTGELFFGEGSRLTVL.

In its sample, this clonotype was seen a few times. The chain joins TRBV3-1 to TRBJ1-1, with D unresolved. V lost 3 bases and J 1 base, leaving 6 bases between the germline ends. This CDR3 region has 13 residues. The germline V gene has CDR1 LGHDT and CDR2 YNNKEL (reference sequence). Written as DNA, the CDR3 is TGTGCCAGCAGCCAGTTATCGAACACTGAAGCTTTCTTT. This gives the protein CASSQLSNTEAFF.

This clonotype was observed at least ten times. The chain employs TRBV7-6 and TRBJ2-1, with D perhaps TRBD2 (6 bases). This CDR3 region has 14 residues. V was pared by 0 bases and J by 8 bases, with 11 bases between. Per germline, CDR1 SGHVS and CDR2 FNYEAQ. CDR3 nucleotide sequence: TGTGCCAGCAGCTTAGCAGGCGGGATCCATGAGCAGTTCTTC. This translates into CASSLAGGIHEQFF.

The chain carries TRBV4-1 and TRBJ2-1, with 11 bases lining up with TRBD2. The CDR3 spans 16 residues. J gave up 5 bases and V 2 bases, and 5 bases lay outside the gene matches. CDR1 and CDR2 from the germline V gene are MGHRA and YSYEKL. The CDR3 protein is CASSQQLAGDHNEQFF. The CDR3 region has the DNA TGCGCCAGCAGCCAACAACTAGCGGGGGACCACAATGAGCAGTTCTTC.

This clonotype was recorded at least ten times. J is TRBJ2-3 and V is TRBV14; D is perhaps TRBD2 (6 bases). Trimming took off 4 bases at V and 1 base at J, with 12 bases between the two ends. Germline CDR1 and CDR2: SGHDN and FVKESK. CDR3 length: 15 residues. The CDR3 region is CASSPWGGGTDTQYF. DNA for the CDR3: TGTGCCAGCAGCCCATGGGGCGGGGGCACAGATACGCAGTATTTT. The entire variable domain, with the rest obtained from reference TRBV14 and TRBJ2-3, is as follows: EAGVTQFPSHSVIEKGQTVTLRCDPISGHDNLYWYRRVMGKEIKFLLHFVKESKQDESGMPNNRFLAERTGGTYSTLKVQPAELEDSGVYFCASSPWGGGTDTQYFGPGTRLTVL.

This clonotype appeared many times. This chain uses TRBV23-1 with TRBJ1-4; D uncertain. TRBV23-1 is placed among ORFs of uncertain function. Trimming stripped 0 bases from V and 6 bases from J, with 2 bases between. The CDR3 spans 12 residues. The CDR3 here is CASSQSDEKLFF. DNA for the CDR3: TGCGCCAGCAGTCAATCCGATGAAAAACTGTTTTTT.

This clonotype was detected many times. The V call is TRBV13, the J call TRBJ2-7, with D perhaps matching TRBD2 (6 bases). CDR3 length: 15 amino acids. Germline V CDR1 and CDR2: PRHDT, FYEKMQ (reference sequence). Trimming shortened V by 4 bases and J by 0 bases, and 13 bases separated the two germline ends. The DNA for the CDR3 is TGTGCCAGCAGCTCCGGGACTCTTAGCTCCTACGAGCAGTACTTC. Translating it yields CASSSGTLSSYEQYF.

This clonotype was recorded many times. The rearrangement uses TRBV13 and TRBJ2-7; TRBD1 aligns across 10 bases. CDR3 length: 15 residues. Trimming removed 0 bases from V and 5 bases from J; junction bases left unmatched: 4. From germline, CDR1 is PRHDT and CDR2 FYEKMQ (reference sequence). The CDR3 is CASSLGGQGSDEQYF. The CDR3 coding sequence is TGTGCCAGCAGCTTAGGGGGACAGGGGAGCGACGAGCAGTACTTC.

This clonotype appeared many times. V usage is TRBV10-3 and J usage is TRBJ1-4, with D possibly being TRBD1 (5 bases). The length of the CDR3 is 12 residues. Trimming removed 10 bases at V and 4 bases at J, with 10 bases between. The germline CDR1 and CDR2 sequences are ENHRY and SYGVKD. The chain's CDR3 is CATGAGNEKLFF. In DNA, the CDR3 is TGTGCCACCGGGGCCGGTAATGAAAAACTGTTTTTT.

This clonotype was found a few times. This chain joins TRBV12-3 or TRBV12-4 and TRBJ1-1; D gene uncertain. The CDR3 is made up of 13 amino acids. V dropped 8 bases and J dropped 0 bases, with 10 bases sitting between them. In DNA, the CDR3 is TGTGCCAGCTATGCTCGGATGAACACTGAAGCTTTCTTT. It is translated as CASYARMNTEAFF.

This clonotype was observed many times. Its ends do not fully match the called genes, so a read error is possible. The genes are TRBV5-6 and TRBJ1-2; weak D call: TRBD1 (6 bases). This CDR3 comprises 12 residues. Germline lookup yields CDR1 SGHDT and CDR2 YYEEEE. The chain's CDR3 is CASSSTDRLPCF. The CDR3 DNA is TGTGCCAGCAGCTCCACGGACAGACTACCATGCTTC.

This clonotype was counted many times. The CDR3 loop is CASTSSSGTGNYEQYF. DNA for the CDR3: TGTGCCAGCACAAGCTCCTCCGGGACAGGAAACTACGAGCAGTACTTC. This chain connects TRBV28 to TRBJ2-7; 8 bases agree with TRBD1. V was clipped by 7 bases and J by 3 bases; unmatched bases: 14. Germline V gene sequence: CDR1 MDHEN, CDR2 SYDVKM. The CDR3 is made up of 16 amino acids.

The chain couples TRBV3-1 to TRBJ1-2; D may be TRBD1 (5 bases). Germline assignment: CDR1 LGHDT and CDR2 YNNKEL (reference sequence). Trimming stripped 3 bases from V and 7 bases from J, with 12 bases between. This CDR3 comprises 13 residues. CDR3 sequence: CASSHEPGTGYTF. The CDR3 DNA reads TGTGCCAGCAGCCACGAACCAGGGACTGGCTACACCTTC.

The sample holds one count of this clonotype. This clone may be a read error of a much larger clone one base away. CDR3 coding DNA: TGTGCCAGCAGGCGTAGACAGAGGCCCAAGCCGAACTATGGCTACACCTTC. Translated, it gives CASRRRQRPKPNYGYTF. The rearrangement joins TRBV6-5 to TRBJ1-2; tentatively, D is TRBD1 (5 bases). Trimming left V 6 bases short and J 2 bases short, with 22 bases between. CDR1 and CDR2 from the germline V gene are MNHEY and SVGAGI. This CDR3 contains 17 residues.

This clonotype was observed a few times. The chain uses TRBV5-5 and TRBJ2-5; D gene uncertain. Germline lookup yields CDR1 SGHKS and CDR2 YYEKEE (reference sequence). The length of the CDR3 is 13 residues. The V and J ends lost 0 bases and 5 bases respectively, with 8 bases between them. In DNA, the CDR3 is TGTGCCAGCAGCTTGGCCCCCCCGGAGACCCAGTACTTC. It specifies CASSLAPPETQYF.